This TCR beta chain comes out of a study of cytomegalovirus exposure and HLA in healthy donors. Study results and limitations: Researchers reported that a few CMV-associated chains were confirmed in vitro as CMV antigen-specific. Usually a TCR sequence was rare, but some public TCRs were found in many donors.

Here immunoSEQ multiplex PCR was the method, and the copy in TCRdb shows in-frame clones only, minus some. The table includes some 98,000 clones, about 83% detected once. The CDR3 has 14 amino acids. V dropped 1 base and J dropped 3 bases, with 10 bases sitting between them. CDR1 and CDR2 (germline): SGHNT, YENEEA. To note about this clone: Its antigen remains unidentified.

Sequenced material: PBMCs. The source of this sequence is a woman aged 25 to 39 in good health and CMV-seronegative. The chain has TRBV11-3 and TRBJ2-7, with a weak D call TRBD2 (7 bases). CDR3 nucleotides: TGTGCCAGCAGCTTAGGGGGGGGCTTCTACGAGCAGTACTTC. As protein: CASSLGGGFYEQYF.